A single sample gave rise to the 9 T cell receptor beta chains below, sequenced in a study of T cells expressing NK-cell markers. TCRdb reprocessed the 5' RACE reads; each CDR3 protein has one entry and no DNA is given. The record lists some 500,000 distinct CDR3 sequences, of which the ten most abundant hold over 1.1%. Sequencing input: blood T cells: a sorted CD56 or NKG2C T cell subset, CD4+ or CD8+ T cells, or bulk PBMC T cells (not recorded which). These receptors were obtained from a woman between 45 and 60 years old in good health.

The chain couples TRBV6-4 to TRBJ2-3; TCRdb indicates TRBD2, and absent DNA this call remains unverified. Germline-derived CDR1 and CDR2 are MRHNA and SNTAGT. This CDR3 contains 16 residues. CDR3 loop: CASSDSWASGTDTQYF.

V and J are TRBV7-9 and TRBJ1-1; checking the TCRdb D call of TRBD1 is not possible without DNA. The CDR3 loop spans 15 amino acids. CDR1 is SEHNR, CDR2 FQNEAQ, per germline (reference sequence). The CDR3 sequence is CASSPPGREDTEAFF.

The chain uses TRBV4-2 and TRBJ1-2. Germline V gives CDR1 LGHNA, CDR2 YNFKEQ. The CDR3 runs to 13 residues. The CDR3 protein is CASSLPRPQGYTF.

The chain carries TRBV6-6 and TRBJ2-4; the D gene TCRdb calls, TRBD1, cannot be checked with no DNA. The CDR3 has 15 residues. Per the germline V gene, CDR1 is MNHNY and CDR2 is SVGAGI (reference sequence). The CDR3 region is CASSYLGTGVGIQYF.

This rearrangement joins TRBV7-2 to TRBJ1-5; without DNA, the TCRdb call of TRBD1 cannot be checked. CDR3 size: 17 residues. Germline assignment: CDR1 SGHTA and CDR2 FQGNSA. The CDR3 loop reads CASSPRLGPGANQPQHF.

This chain joins TRBV5-5 and TRBJ2-3; absent DNA, TCRdb's TRBD2 call cannot be checked. The CDR3 totals 15 residues. Germline V gene data show CDR1 as SGHKS and CDR2 as YYEKEE (reference sequence). The CDR3 is CASSLEGRLADTQYF.

V is TRBV6-5 and J is TRBJ2-2. The CDR3 length is 13 residues. Germline-derived CDR1 and CDR2 are MNHEY and SVGAGI. The CDR3 loop reads CASSYPNSGELFF.

V and J are TRBV11-2 and TRBJ1-4. The CDR3 runs 14 residues. Per the germline V gene, CDR1 is SGHAT and CDR2 is FQNNGV. CDR3 loop: CASSRVGDREKLFF.

The gene calls are TRBV3-1 and TRBJ2-3; lacking DNA, the TRBD2 call made by TCRdb goes unchecked. CDR3 length: 15 residues. Germline V gives CDR1 LGHDT, CDR2 YNNKEL (reference sequence). CDR3 residues: CASRLTSGRSDTQYF.